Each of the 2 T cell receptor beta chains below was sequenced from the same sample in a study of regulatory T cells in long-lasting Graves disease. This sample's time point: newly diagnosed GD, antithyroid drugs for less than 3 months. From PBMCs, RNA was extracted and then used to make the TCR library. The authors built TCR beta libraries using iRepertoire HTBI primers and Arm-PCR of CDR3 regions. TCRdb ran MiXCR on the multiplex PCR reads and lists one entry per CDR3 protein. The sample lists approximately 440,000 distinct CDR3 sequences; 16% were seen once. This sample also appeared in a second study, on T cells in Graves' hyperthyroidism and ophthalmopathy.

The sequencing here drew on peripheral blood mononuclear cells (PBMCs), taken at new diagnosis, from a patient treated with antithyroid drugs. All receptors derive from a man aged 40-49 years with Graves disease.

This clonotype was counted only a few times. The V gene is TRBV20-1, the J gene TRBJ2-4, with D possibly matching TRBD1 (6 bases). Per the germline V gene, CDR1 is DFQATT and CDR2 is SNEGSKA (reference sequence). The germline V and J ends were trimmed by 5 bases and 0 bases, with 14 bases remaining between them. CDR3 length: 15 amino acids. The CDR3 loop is CSAPRTGIAKNIQYF. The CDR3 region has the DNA TGCAGTGCTCCGCGTACAGGGATAGCCAAAAACATTCAGTACTTC.

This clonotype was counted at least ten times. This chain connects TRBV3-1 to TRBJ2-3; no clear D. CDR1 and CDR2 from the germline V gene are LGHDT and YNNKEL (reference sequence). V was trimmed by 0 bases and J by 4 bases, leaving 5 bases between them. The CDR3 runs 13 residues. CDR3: CASSQDIPDTQYF. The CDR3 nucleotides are TGTGCCAGCAGCCAAGATATCCCAGATACGCAGTATTTT.